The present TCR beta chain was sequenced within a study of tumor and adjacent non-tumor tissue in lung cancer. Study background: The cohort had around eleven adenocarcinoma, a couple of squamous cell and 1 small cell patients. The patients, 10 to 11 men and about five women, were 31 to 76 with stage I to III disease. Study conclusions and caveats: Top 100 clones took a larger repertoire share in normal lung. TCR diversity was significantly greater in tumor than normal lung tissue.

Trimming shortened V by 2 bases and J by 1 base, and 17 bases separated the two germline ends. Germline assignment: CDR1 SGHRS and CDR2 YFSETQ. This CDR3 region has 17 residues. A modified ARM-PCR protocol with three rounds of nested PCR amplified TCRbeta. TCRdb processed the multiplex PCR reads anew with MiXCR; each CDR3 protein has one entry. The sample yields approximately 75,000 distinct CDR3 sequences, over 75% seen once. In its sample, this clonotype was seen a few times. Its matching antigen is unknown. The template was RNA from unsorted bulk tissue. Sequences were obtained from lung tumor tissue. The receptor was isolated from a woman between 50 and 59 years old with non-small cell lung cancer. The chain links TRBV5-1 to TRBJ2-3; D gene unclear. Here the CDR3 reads CASSLGLGGRGTDTQYF. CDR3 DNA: TGCGCCAGCAGCTTAGGTCTGGGCGGAAGGGGCACAGATACGCAGTATTTT.